This T cell receptor (beta chain) was observed in a study of blood T cells in healthy people across ages (dated by TCRdb to the mid-2010s). Regarding the study in general: In model experiments, roughly one uniquely barcoded TCR beta cDNA molecule per two T cells was captured by template switching. The study measured age-related changes in TCR beta repertoire diversity using deep sequencing normalized with unique cDNA molecular identifiers. To avoid experimental bias, donors of different ages were spread randomly across the sequencing lanes. The donors were split into four age groups: young (average about 16 years), middle-aged (39), aged (about 56) and long-lived (roughly 88). Using the same blood draw, the study looked at two additional independent replicas of 1 million unique cDNA reads for two donors, one aged 18 to 30 and the other aged 80 or older.

For CDR1 and CDR2, the germline V gene (reference sequence) lists DFQATT and SNEGSKA. V drops 0 bases and J drops 2 bases, leaving 11 bases in between. The CDR3 covers 14 residues, taking in both the cysteine and the phenylalanine. This entry keeps only the CDR3 DNA: 42 bases, framed from base 1. Results the study describes overall, beyond this receptor: Because donor CMV infection status was unknown, age-related changes in expanded clonotypes were potentially confounded. The percentage of naive T cells measured by flow cytometry correlated strongly with observed TCR beta diversity. Estimates of total diversity from one million sequenced T cells were regarded as lower bounds and underestimates. Because profiling used bulk unsorted PBMCs, naive and antigen-experienced compartments could not be compared conclusively. Compared with the aged group, more naive CD4+ T cells, fewer expanded clones and increased TCR diversity were shown by the long-lived group, suggesting age selection. As age increased, observed TCR beta diversity per million T cells dropped in a roughly linear way, and a significant reduction was already evident by age roughly 40.

This clonotype was seen more than once but under ten times. No cognate antigen has been identified for it. The input lacks base qualities; no much larger clone sits a single base away. Libraries were made using 5' RACE. The reads were generated on an Illumina HiSeq 2500. A second PCR of about 6 to 12 cycles was performed with a sample-barcoded 5' primer and a J-beta primer mix. A unique molecular identifier was introduced onto each TCR beta cDNA molecule by a template-switch 5' adaptor carrying 12 random nucleotides. Each sample yielded at least 2.5 million CDR3-containing paired-end reads. The Mint cDNA synthesis kit, primed by a TRBC-specific oligonucleotide, was used to synthesize first-strand cDNA from all RNA. After uracil-DNA glycosylase treatment, a first 18-cycle PCR used universal primers M1SS and BC2_uni_R on all cDNA. On the study's bioinformatics: For normalization, 1 million high-quality reads, each with a distinct molecular identifier, were randomly selected from each sample. Reads with shared molecular identifiers were discarded instead of being binned into consensus sequences. MiTCR, with a Q25 quality threshold and the strictest error-elimination algorithm, was used for CDR3 identification, clonotype clustering and error correction. A nonparametric unseen species model using Euler transformation provided a lower-bound estimate of total TCR beta diversity. TCRdb cleaned the public reads at Q25 with fastp, built clones with MiXCR and kept in-frame beta chains. CDR3 protein duplicates are merged, each entry listing the most common genes and DNA. In this record, the V and J calls reflect TCRdb's handling and not the investigators' own analysis. The sample contains roughly 1,300,000 distinct CDR3 sequences, roughly 64% of them found a single time. The ten top clones hold roughly 7% of the sample.

The donors were roughly 38 Caucasian individuals from Russia, aged 6 to 90 years, who were systemically healthy. Approximately 9 milliliters of peripheral blood were collected from each donor into EDTA-treated Vacutainer tubes. Ficoll-Paque density-gradient centrifugation was used to isolate PBMCs, with at least 6 million obtained per sample. Trizol reagent was used to extract total RNA from PBMCs, with at least 5.5 micrograms per sample. Naive CD45RAhigh/CD27high T cell percentages were measured by flow cytometry on a PBMC aliquot from every donor. Recombination joined TRBV20-1 with TRBJ2-7; there is no confident call for the D gene. This sequence was found in a man aged 18 to 35 in good health. Sequencing was done on a sample of blood. CDR3 region: CSARELGRTYEQYF. The sequence in DNA is TGCAGTGCTAGAGAGTTGGGCAGGACCTACGAGCAGTACTTC.